The clone carrying this T cell receptor beta chain has just one count. The antigen remains undetermined. The data were taken from a study of T cells after yellow fever vaccination. Overall study results and limits: Abundant clonotypes (contaminants from the bulk population) could be present in FACS-sorted repertoires. Secondary responses were weaker yet peaked faster, day 5 versus 15. Detected again after the booster were most primary-vaccination clones, at nearly 97% CD4 and about 89% CD8.

The authors made TCR cDNA by 5'RACE template switching, adding a universal primer site and UMIs. TCRdb re-called the 5' RACE reads with MiXCR, one entry per CDR3 protein. This repertoire shows 340,000 or so distinct CDR3 sequences, approximately 12% found once; its top ten account for 3.2%. Germline lookup yields CDR1 LNHNV and CDR2 YYDKDF (reference sequence). The V and J ends lost 1 base and 7 bases respectively, with 11 bases between them. The CDR3 contains 15 residues. The source is a man in his late teens or twenties who received the YFV17D yellow fever vaccine. The chain combines TRBV15 with TRBJ1-6, with D unclear. Sequencing used CD4+ T cells sorted from PBMCs, obtained 15 days after the yellow fever booster vaccination. The CDR3 loop is CATSRAVELNSPLHF. CDR3 DNA: TGTGCCACCAGCAGAGCCGTCGAGTTAAATTCACCCCTCCACTTT.